This T cell receptor beta chain was recovered during a study of cytomegalovirus exposure and HLA in healthy donors. The PCR was carried out with 60 Vbeta primers and 13 Jbeta primers. The protocol was immunoSEQ multiplex PCR, while the TCRdb copy is restricted to in-frame clones and leaves out a portion. Of roughly 180,000 clones in the sample, approximately 80% are singletons; the top ten hold under 1.5%. The receptor was derived from a girl under 18 in good health and CMV-seropositive. The sequencing sample was made of PBMCs.

CDR3 loop: CASSSPRGAGEQYF. CDR3 DNA sequence: TGTGCCAGCAGCTCCCCGCGGGGCGCGGGTGAGCAGTACTTC. The genes are TRBV5-4 and TRBJ2-7; possibly TRBD2 for D (6 bases). CDR3 length: 14 residues. Trimming removed 3 bases from V and 7 bases from J, with 17 bases in between. Germline CDR1 SGHNT, CDR2 YYREEE (reference sequence).